This T cell receptor beta chain was sequenced in a study of response to subunit inactivated influenza vaccine. This clonotype was detected a few times. The CDR3 is 15 residues long. Germline V gives CDR1 GTSNPN, CDR2 SVGIG (reference sequence). Trimming cost V 3 bases and J 2 bases; bases outside gene matches: 8. A single record per CDR3 protein comes from TCRdb applying MiXCR to the RT-PCR reads. The sample gives roughly 700,000 distinct CDR3 sequences, approximately 15% of which show up once; less than 7% is in the top ten. This specimen consisted of PBMCs from blood, obtained roughly 2 weeks before vaccination. The sequence was obtained from a man in his fifties or sixties who received an inactivated influenza vaccine. The chain is built from TRBV30 and TRBJ2-7, with 9 bases that match TRBD2. CDR3 in amino acids: CAWRARAGGPYEQYF. The CDR3 DNA reads TGTGCCTGGAGAGCACGAGCGGGGGGTCCCTACGAGCAGTACTTC.